Shown below are 26 T cell receptor beta chains from a single sample sequenced in a study of cytomegalovirus exposure and HLA in healthy donors. 60 Vbeta and 13 Jbeta primers were used in PCR. Data came from immunoSEQ multiplex PCR; TCRdb stores just in-frame clones and leaves some out. This sample yields 90,000 to 120,000 clones, of which about 85% are seen a single time; more than 2% belongs to the top ten. Sequencing input: PBMCs. The receptors come from a man aged 25-45 years in good health and CMV-seronegative.

The V call is TRBV6-5, the J call TRBJ2-1; tentative D call: TRBD2 (6 bases). Germline values: CDR1 MNHEY, CDR2 SVGAGI. This CDR3 contains 15 residues. Trimming left V 2 bases short and J 9 bases short, with 17 bases between. CDR3 in DNA: TGTGCCAGCAGTTACGGTCGCGGGAAGGGCGGTGAGCAGTTCTTC. This gives the protein CASSYGRGKGGEQFF.

Points on this clone: At one end, the junction sequence differs from germline, possibly due to a read error. Other DNA sequences from this sample encode an identical CDR3 as well. J is TRBJ1-2 and V is TRBV6-5; 11 nucleotides match TRBD1. Germline V gene lookup returns CDR1 MNHEY and CDR2 SVGAGI. CDR3 length: 13 amino acids. In nucleotides, the CDR3 is TGCGCCAGCAGGACAGGGGGCGTAGGGGGCTACACCTTC. Its translation is CASRTGGVGGYTF.

The chain combines TRBV18 with TRBJ2-5, with D maybe TRBD1 (5 bases). The CDR3 sequence is 13 residues long. The ends were cut back, 2 bases at V and 5 bases at J, with 9 bases in the middle. CDR1 is KGHSH, CDR2 LQKENI, per germline. The CDR3 reads CASSPRGRETQYF. Here the CDR3 DNA reads TGTGCCAGCTCACCAAGGGGCCGGGAGACCCAGTACTTC.

This clone was recorded only once. The chain links TRBV7-2 to TRBJ1-1, with 7 nucleotides matching TRBD1. The germline V gene encodes CDR1 SGHTA and CDR2 FQGNSA. V was clipped by 6 bases and J by 6 bases; unmatched bases: 13. The CDR3 extends over 15 amino acids. This CDR3 is CASRRQTGLQAEAFF. The DNA of the CDR3 is TGTGCCAGCAGACGCCAGACAGGGCTTCAGGCTGAAGCTTTCTTT.

This chain links TRBV9 with TRBJ1-5; possible D gene TRBD1, 5 bases. The CDR3 has 14 amino acids. Germline values: CDR1 SGDLS, CDR2 YYNGEE. V shed 4 bases and J shed 2 bases, with 10 bases lying between them. The CDR3, as DNA: TGTGCCAGCAGCTTAAGGGGTGGCAATCAGCCCCAGCATTTT. Protein product: CASSLRGGNQPQHF.

The chain couples TRBV28 to TRBJ2-3; D not resolved. Trimming removed 3 bases at V and 6 bases at J, with 13 bases between. This CDR3 is built from 14 residues. Germline-derived CDR1 and CDR2 are MDHEN and SYDVKM. As DNA, the CDR3 is TGTGCCAGCAGTTTCGACTCCCCTGGGGATACGCAGTATTTT. This gives the protein CASSFDSPGDTQYF. Drawing the rest from reference TRBV28 and TRBJ2-3, the complete variable domain is DVKVTQSSRYLVKRTGEKVFLECVQDMDHENMFWYRQDPGLGLRLIYFSYDVKMKEKGDIPEGYSVSREKKERFSLILESASTNQTSMYLCASSFDSPGDTQYFGPGTRLTVL.

The chain has TRBV7-2 and TRBJ2-7; 8 bases are shared with TRBD2. The CDR3 runs to 16 residues. V was clipped by 5 bases and J by 1 base; unmatched bases: 10. Germline values: CDR1 SGHTA, CDR2 FQGNSA. CDR3 coding DNA: TGTGCCAGCAGCCCTAGGAGGGCGGGAGGTTCCTACGAGCAGTACTTC. Protein product: CASSPRRAGGSYEQYF.

In this sample, this clone turned up once. CDR3 nucleotides: TGCGCCAGCAGCTTGGACAAACCATACGAGCAGTACTTC. Encoded protein: CASSLDKPYEQYF. The V call is TRBV5-1, the J call TRBJ2-7; D is ambiguous. In germline, CDR1 is SGHRS, CDR2 YFSETQ. Trimming stripped 0 bases from V and 4 bases from J, with 8 bases between. CDR3 length: 13 residues.

This chain joins TRBV9 and TRBJ2-3; D unresolved. The CDR3 sequence is 13 residues long. Trimming cost V 4 bases and J 6 bases, with 12 bases left between them. The germline gives CDR1 SGDLS, CDR2 YYNGEE. CDR3 sequence: CASSSTRPDTQYF. CDR3 bases: TGTGCCAGCAGCTCCACTCGCCCTGATACGCAGTATTTT.

This clone was seen just once. V and J are TRBV7-6 and TRBJ2-7; TRBD2 agrees at 13 bases. The CDR3 runs 16 residues. Losses at the gene ends were 5 bases for V and 5 bases for J; bases not matched to a gene: 9. Germline V lookup: CDR1 SGHVS, CDR2 FNYEAQ. The CDR3 sequence is CASSRTSGRVDHEQYF. Here the CDR3 DNA reads TGTGCCAGCAGCCGGACTAGCGGGAGAGTAGACCACGAGCAGTACTTC.

This sequence joins TRBV5-1 and TRBJ2-3, with TRBD2 matching over 8 bases. Germline CDR1 is SGHRS and CDR2 is YFSETQ. This CDR3 comprises 13 residues. The V segment lost 6 bases and the J segment 4 bases; nucleotides outside the gene matches: 4. This CDR3 is CASTRGGPDTQYF. The CDR3 region has the DNA TGCGCCAGCACCCGGGGGGGCCCAGATACGCAGTATTTT.

The chain uses TRBV19 and TRBJ1-1; TRBD1 agrees at 8 bases. Germline V gene lookup returns CDR1 LNHDA and CDR2 SQIVND (reference sequence). J lost 5 bases, V lost 2 bases, and 4 bases had no gene match. This CDR3 contains 14 residues. The DNA of the CDR3 is TGTGCCAGTAGTATACAGGGGGCGAGGACTGAAGCTTTCTTT. Encoded protein: CASSIQGARTEAFF.

J is TRBJ2-7 and V is TRBV10-3, with a weak D call TRBD2 (6 bases). Germline V CDR1 and CDR2: ENHRY, SYGVKD. The CDR3 spans 13 residues. V was clipped by 3 bases and J by 3 bases, with 9 bases between them. CDR3 nucleotides: TGTGCCATCAGTGACTCCGGGGGCTACGAGCAGTACTTC. This encodes CAISDSGGYEQYF.

The rearrangement links TRBV7-9 to TRBJ2-4; the D gene is possibly TRBD1 (6 bases). The germline gives CDR1 SEHNR, CDR2 FQNEAQ (reference sequence). The CDR3 sequence is 13 residues long. Deletions cut 5 bases from V and 9 bases from J, with 14 bases between. CDR3 sequence: CASSPPTGPIQYF. CDR3 DNA: TGTGCCAGCAGCCCTCCGACAGGCCCCATTCAGTACTTC.

This clone was counted a single time. The chain is built from TRBV10-1 and TRBJ2-2; D remains unclear. The CDR3 has 14 amino acids. The V gene's germline CDR1 is WNHNN and CDR2 SYGVQD (reference sequence). Trimming pared 2 bases from V and 6 bases from J, leaving 10 bases between. CDR3: CASSEGGPPGELFF. The CDR3 DNA follows: TGCGCCAGCAGTGAGGGTGGGCCCCCCGGGGAGCTGTTTTTT.

J is TRBJ2-2 and V is TRBV5-1; the D is unclear. The CDR3 length is 16 residues. V was clipped by 4 bases and J by 2 bases, with 15 bases between them. Germline assignment: CDR1 SGHRS and CDR2 YFSETQ. The CDR3 DNA sequence: TGCGCCAGCAGCCGTCGGCCCAGGCCTAACACCGGGGAGCTGTTTTTT. This translates into CASSRRPRPNTGELFF. Variable domain in full (rest from reference TRBV5-1 and TRBJ2-2): KAGVTQTPRYLIKTRGQQVTLSCSPISGHRSVSWYQQTPGQGLQFLFEYFSETQRNKGNFPGRFSGRQFSNSRSEMNVSTLELGDSALYLCASSRRPRPNTGELFFGEGSRLTVL.

The chain has TRBV2 and TRBJ1-1; no definite D call. This CDR3 is 13 amino acids long. Germline V gene lookup returns CDR1 SNHLY and CDR2 FYNNEI. V was trimmed by 6 bases and J by 10 bases, leaving 18 bases between them. As DNA, the CDR3 is TGTGCCAGCAGCGTTAACCGGGAACAAAGAGCTTTCTTT. Translation gives CASSVNREQRAFF.

The rearrangement uses TRBV7-6 and TRBJ2-7; 7 bases map to TRBD1. This CDR3 spans 14 amino acids. V shed 2 bases and J 4 bases; nucleotides not matched to a gene: 5. The germline V gene has CDR1 SGHVS and CDR2 FNYEAQ. The CDR3 DNA follows: TGTGCCAGCAGCTTAAGTGACAGGGTTTACGAGCAGTACTTC. It is translated as CASSLSDRVYEQYF.

The chain is built from TRBV5-1 and TRBJ2-5, with a tentative D call TRBD2 (5 bases). From germline, CDR1 is SGHRS and CDR2 YFSETQ. Trimming shortened V by 6 bases and J by 1 base, and 13 bases separated the two germline ends. This CDR3 has 14 residues. The CDR3 sequence: CASTRGQSQETQYF. The CDR3 DNA follows: TGCGCCAGCACCCGGGGTCAGTCCCAAGAGACCCAGTACTTC.

The rearrangement uses TRBV6-1 and TRBJ2-7; maybe TRBD1 (5 bases). V was pared by 6 bases and J by 0 bases, with 12 bases between. The CDR3 spans 14 residues. Germline lookup yields CDR1 MNHNS and CDR2 SASEGT. CDR3 coding DNA: TGTGCCAGCAGGACAGCCCCTAGCTCCTACGAGCAGTACTTC. This sequence encodes CASRTAPSSYEQYF.

This clone was counted a few times. The rearrangement joins TRBV6-5 to TRBJ1-1; perhaps TRBD1 as D (5 bases). The germline V gene has CDR1 MNHEY and CDR2 SVGAGI. The CDR3 is 13 residues long. Trimming cost V 6 bases and J 0 bases, with 8 bases left between them. The CDR3, as DNA: TGTGCCAGCAGAAGACAGATGAACACTGAAGCTTTCTTT. Its translation is CASRRQMNTEAFF.

The chain employs TRBV7-9 and TRBJ2-5; D is possibly TRBD2 (6 bases). The CDR3 sequence is 15 residues long. The V end lost 1 base, the J end lost 1 base, and 10 bases lay between the germline ends. The germline CDR1 and CDR2 sequences are SEHNR and FQNEAQ (reference sequence). In DNA, the CDR3 is TGTGCCAGCAGCTTAGACGGGGGTTCCCAAGAGACCCAGTACTTC. This translates into CASSLDGGSQETQYF.

The chain combines TRBV4-2 with TRBJ2-1; 8 nucleotides match TRBD2. The CDR3 loop spans 16 amino acids. Germline V CDR1 and CDR2: LGHNA, YNFKEQ. J was trimmed by 6 bases and V by 0 bases; bases with no gene match: 7. The DNA for the CDR3 is TGTGCCAGCAGCCAAGATGAGGCGGGGGGAGGCAATGAGCAGTTCTTC. This translates into CASSQDEAGGGNEQFF.

V usage is TRBV6-1 and J usage is TRBJ1-1; D not certain. The V gene lost 7 bases and the J gene lost 3 bases, with 3 bases spanning the gap. CDR1 is MNHNS and CDR2 is SASEGT in the germline V gene. The CDR3 runs 10 residues. The CDR3 loop is CASTYTEAFF. In DNA, the CDR3 is TGTGCCAGCACCTACACTGAAGCTTTCTTT.

This chain joins TRBV13 and TRBJ2-2, with D possibly TRBD1 on 6 matching bases. V shed 5 bases and J shed 6 bases, with 13 bases lying between them. The CDR3 has 14 amino acids. The germline V gene encodes CDR1 PRHDT and CDR2 FYEKMQ (reference sequence). CDR3 region: CASSPTGIPGELFF. The DNA for the CDR3 is TGTGCCAGCAGCCCTACAGGGATCCCCGGGGAGCTGTTTTTT.

V usage is TRBV2 and J usage is TRBJ1-5; no clear D. V dropped 3 bases and J dropped 1 base, with 10 bases sitting between them. The CDR3 contains 15 residues. Looked up from germline, CDR1 is SNHLY and CDR2 is FYNNEI. Here the CDR3 reads CASSDGNISNQPQHF. CDR3 bases: TGTGCCAGCAGTGACGGGAATATCAGCAATCAGCCCCAGCATTTT.